This T cell receptor beta chain was captured in a study of cytomegalovirus exposure and HLA in healthy donors. Background on the study: Out of 150 million to 200 million T cells, an earlier analysis found fewer than 140 million unique TCR beta sequences in total. General observations from the study: About 87% or about 30% of the time was how often most TCR beta V segments were productive, according to an earlier analysis.

Worth noting for this clone: The antigen is not known.

Researchers ran the PCR with 60 Vbeta and 13 Jbeta primers. TCRdb keeps only in-frame clones here, not all; method: immunoSEQ multiplex PCR. The repertoire includes roughly 120,000 clones, 55% to 75% of them detected once, and about 7.8% sits in the top ten. V gave up 4 bases and J gave up 0 bases, with 9 bases separating them. CDR3 length: 14 amino acids. Germline-derived CDR1 and CDR2 are SGHTA and FQGTGA. Sample: PBMCs. V usage is TRBV7-3 and J usage is TRBJ1-1; D not resolved. The receptor's source is a middle-aged woman in good health and CMV-seropositive. This CDR3 is CASSSPDMNTEAFF. The CDR3 nucleotides are TGTGCCAGCAGCTCCCCAGACATGAACACTGAAGCTTTCTTT.